The subject of this entry is one TCR beta chain. Its antigen is currently unknown. These data are taken from a study of graft-versus-host responses after intestinal transplantation. Across the whole study: Multivisceral, liver-intestinal, or isolated intestinal transplants were given to recipients. The whole recipient group had anti-thymocyte globulin induction followed by tacrolimus and steroids for around 3 years. Study-level findings and limits: There was an association between peak levels of circulating GvH clones and early post-transplant HvG declines. In recipient marrow, GvH clones were found, and some appeared first in ileum or blood.

The junction had 6 bases not matched to a gene; V was cut back by 0 bases and J by 5 bases. This CDR3 contains 17 residues. Germline CDR1 KGHSH, CDR2 LQKENI. Libraries were prepared by immunoSEQ multiplex PCR; TCRdb keeps only in-frame clonotypes and omits some of them. Of approximately 85,000 clones in the sample, approximately 92% were seen once. The clonotype comes from a human donor who was the organ donor for an intestinal transplant. The rearrangement uses TRBV18 and TRBJ2-5; 13 bases fit TRBD2. Sequenced here: unstimulated CD8+ T cells sorted from spleen or lymph node cells, sampled before transplant. The CDR3, as DNA: TGTGCCAGCTCACCACCGACTAGCGGGAGGATTCGGGAGACCCAGTACTTC. Its translation is CASSPPTSGRIRETQYF.